These 6 T cell receptor beta chains were sequenced from one sample in a study of blood T cell repertoires in COVID-19. Some clones are missing from TCRdb's copy, which holds only in-frame ones; the method was immunoSEQ multiplex PCR. Counted here are about 350,000 clones, more than 70% occurring once; the ten biggest clones make up roughly 6.6%. What was sequenced was peripheral blood. Source of these receptors: a woman in her 70s with COVID-19, enrolled during active disease.

J is TRBJ2-7 and V is TRBV5-1; TRBD1 might be the D (5 bases). V was shortened by 3 bases and J by 0 bases, with 13 bases between the two germline ends. This CDR3 has 15 residues. Germline V gives CDR1 SGHRS, CDR2 YFSETQ. CDR3 coding DNA: TGCGCCAGCAGCTCATCTCCTGGGGCCTCCTACGAGCAGTACTTC. Amino acid sequence: CASSSSPGASYEQYF.

The rearrangement joins TRBV4-3 to TRBJ1-1, with D perhaps matching TRBD1 (6 bases). Germline V gene sequence: CDR1 LGHNA, CDR2 YSLEER. V was trimmed by 1 base and J by 3 bases, leaving 9 bases between them. The CDR3 totals 14 residues. CDR3 region: CASSQGTGYTEAFF. Here the CDR3 DNA reads TGCGCCAGCAGCCAAGGAACAGGGTACACTGAAGCTTTCTTT.

This sequence joins TRBV4-1 and TRBJ2-3, with 9 bases that match TRBD1. CDR3 length: 13 amino acids. CDR1 and CDR2 (germline): MGHRA, YSYEKL. V lost 1 base to trimming and J lost 9 bases; unmatched junction nucleotides: 2. The CDR3 is CASSQAGTGTQYF. Here the CDR3 DNA reads TGCGCCAGCAGCCAAGCGGGGACAGGGACGCAGTATTTT.

The genes are TRBV12-5 and TRBJ1-1; the D is unclear. The V gene's germline CDR1 is LGHNT and CDR2 FRNRAP. Between the trimmed V and J ends, which lost 2 bases and 0 bases, there was a span of 7 bases. The CDR3 contains 14 residues. CDR3 in amino acids: CASGLSYMNTEAFF. The CDR3 DNA follows: TGTGCTAGTGGTTTGTCGTATATGAACACTGAAGCTTTCTTT.

This clone was recorded only once. The rearrangement joins TRBV6-1 to TRBJ1-1; D is possibly TRBD1 (5 bases). Germline-derived CDR1 and CDR2 are MNHNS and SASEGT. V lost 1 base and J lost 5, with 11 bases in between. This CDR3 comprises 14 residues. This CDR3 is CASSEDLGGTEAFF. The DNA for the CDR3 is TGTGCCAGCAGTGAAGACCTCGGGGGTACTGAAGCTTTCTTT.

The rearrangement links TRBV29-1 to TRBJ1-2; 9 nucleotides match TRBD1. J lost 8 bases, V lost 6 bases, and 4 bases had no gene match. CDR1 SQVTM and CDR2 ANQGSEA come from the germline V gene. This CDR3 comprises 11 residues. The CDR3 DNA sequence: TGCAGCGTCGGGACAGGGAGAGGCTACACCTTC. It encodes CSVGTGRGYTF.